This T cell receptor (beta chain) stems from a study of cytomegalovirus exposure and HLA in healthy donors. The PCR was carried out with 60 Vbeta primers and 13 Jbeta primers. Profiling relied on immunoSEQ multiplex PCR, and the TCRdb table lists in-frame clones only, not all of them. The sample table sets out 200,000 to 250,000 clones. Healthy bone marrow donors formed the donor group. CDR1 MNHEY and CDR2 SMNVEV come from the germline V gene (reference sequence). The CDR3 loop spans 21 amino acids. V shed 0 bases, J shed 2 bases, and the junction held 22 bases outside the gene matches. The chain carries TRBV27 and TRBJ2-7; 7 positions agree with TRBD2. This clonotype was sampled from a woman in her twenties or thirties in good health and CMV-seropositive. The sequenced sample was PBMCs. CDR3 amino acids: CASSLSRVWTKPGGRAYEQYF. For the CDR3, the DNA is TGTGCCAGCAGTTTATCGCGGGTTTGGACGAAGCCGGGAGGCAGGGCCTACGAGCAGTACTTC.